These 4 T cell receptor beta chains were all obtained from the same sample, sequenced in a study of shared clonotypes between healthy human individuals. Method: immunoSEQ multiplex PCR; TCRdb's copy keeps in-frame clones and lacks some. Counted here are hundreds of thousands of clones, 74% occurring once; the ten biggest clones make up around 1.6%. The sample taken for sequencing was memory CD4+ T cells sorted from blood. Subset specified: CD45RA-negative fraction. The receptor set was obtained from a woman in her 30s in good health.

V usage is TRBV18 and J usage is TRBJ1-4; the match to TRBD1 covers 7 bases. Looked up from germline, CDR1 is KGHSH and CDR2 is LQKENI. This CDR3 is 14 amino acids long. V was pared by 4 bases and J by 7 bases, with 6 bases of the junction left unmatched. The CDR3 DNA reads TGTGCCAGCTCACGACAGGGCGGAAGTGAAAAACTGTTTTTT. This encodes CASSRQGGSEKLFF.

The chain carries TRBV28 and TRBJ2-5, with 12 bases identical to TRBD2. The V gene end was trimmed by 5 bases and the J gene end by 2 bases; junction bases not matched to a gene: 9. CDR1 is MDHEN, CDR2 SYDVKM, per germline. CDR3 length equals 17 residues. The CDR3 DNA reads TGTGCCAGCAGTGTCGCGTTAGGACTAGCGGGGCAAGAGACCCAGTACTTC. Protein sequence: CASSVALGLAGQETQYF.

The V call is TRBV19, the J call TRBJ2-1; 10 positions agree with TRBD2. From germline, CDR1 is LNHDA and CDR2 SQIVND (reference sequence). The V segment lost 5 bases and the J segment 5 bases; nucleotides outside the gene matches: 9. This CDR3 has 16 residues. CDR3 nucleotide sequence: TGTGCCAGTAGTCCCCTAGCGGGAGATGGGGACAATGAGCAGTTCTTC. Its translation: CASSPLAGDGDNEQFF.

The chain recombines TRBV5-6 with TRBJ2-7; 8 positions agree with TRBD1. CDR3 length: 15 amino acids. V gave up 0 bases and J gave up 2 bases; unmatched junction bases: 4. Germline V CDR1 and CDR2: SGHDT, YYEEEE. CDR3 DNA sequence: TGTGCCAGCAGCTTGGCTGGGACAGGCCCCTACGAGCAGTACTTC. It codes for CASSLAGTGPYEQYF. Based on the CDR3 plus reference TRBV5-6 and TRBJ2-7, the full variable domain is DAGVTQSPTHLIKTRGQQVTLRCSPKSGHDTVSWYQQALGQGPQFIFQYYEEEERQRGNFPDRFSGHQFPNYSSELNVNALLLGDSALYLCASSLAGTGPYEQYFGPGTRLTVT.